This T cell receptor beta chain was recorded in a study of blood T cells in healthy people across ages. Isolating PBMCs gave at least 6 million of these cells per sample. With 3 bases removed from V and 7 bases from J, the gap between germline ends came to 8 bases. This CDR3 region has 12 residues. Germline assignment: CDR1 SGHRS and CDR2 YFSETQ. Then a second PCR, running about 6 to 11 cycles, was carried out with a sample-barcoded 5' primer and a J-beta primer mix. TCRdb independently ran MiXCR on the 5' RACE reads; one entry per CDR3 protein. The sample yields fewer than 2 million distinct CDR3 sequences, roughly 43% seen once. At least ten counts were recorded for this clonotype.

The V and J genes are TRBV5-1 and TRBJ2-1, with unresolved D. Input material: blood. This receptor was identified in a human donor in good health. CDR3 in amino acids: CASSWPENEQFF. Written as DNA, the CDR3 is TGCGCCAGCAGCTGGCCAGAGAATGAGCAGTTCTTC.